The clone carrying this T cell receptor (beta chain) was seen at least ten times. Its cognate antigen is unknown. The sample originates from a study of T cells in Graves' hyperthyroidism and ophthalmopathy. The study, taken as a whole, reports: Most thyroid clonotypes with frequency above 0.001 were detected in blood.

TCR beta CDR3 regions were amplified from RNA. Using the HTBI primer set, a first-round RT-PCR was run on the TCR CDR3. TCRdb reprocessed the multiplex PCR reads via MiXCR and lists one record per CDR3 protein. The sample consists of fewer than 350,000 distinct CDR3 sequences, around 19% of them appearing once. CDR1 and CDR2 from the germline V gene are MDHEN and SYDVKM. The CDR3 is 14 amino acids. V was trimmed by 1 base and J by 3 bases, leaving 9 bases between them. Any patient presenting with uncontrolled infection, other autoimmune disease, pregnancy or lactation was left out. Diagnosis relied on clinical symptoms, serum thyroxine and TRAb, thyroid ultrasound and orbital computed tomography.

The specimen sequenced was blood. V and J are TRBV28 and TRBJ1-1; no reliable D call. The receptor was isolated from a man over 45 with Graves' ophthalmopathy. CDR3 sequence: CASSLLERYTEAFF. The CDR3 nucleotides read TGTGCCAGCAGTTTATTAGAGCGCTACACTGAAGCTTTCTTT.